The 29 T cell receptor beta chains below were found in one sample sequenced in a study of CD8 T cells in ankylosing spondylitis. Each CDR3 protein is one row after TCRdb ran MiXCR on the 5' RACE reads. The table records around 340,000 distinct CDR3 sequences, roughly 20% of them present only once. Input material: blood, either unsorted or a sorted T cell fraction (not recorded which). These TCRs come from a male donor with ankylosing spondylitis or in good health (not recorded which).

This chain joins TRBV4-1 and TRBJ2-3; possible D gene TRBD2, 5 bases. V shed 4 bases and J shed 2 bases, with 13 bases lying between them. From germline, CDR1 is MGHRA and CDR2 YSYEKL. The CDR3 runs to 15 residues. The CDR3 is CASSRTPGPTDTQYF. The DNA of the CDR3 is TGCGCCAGCAGCCGGACTCCCGGTCCCACAGATACGCAGTATTTT.

This clonotype has just a few counts. The chain uses TRBV7-9 and TRBJ2-3; TRBD1 agrees at 9 bases. Trimming at V came to 1 base and at J to 14 bases, leaving 1 base not matched to a gene. Germline CDR1 reads SEHNR; CDR2 reads FQNEAQ (reference sequence). CDR3 length equals 11 residues. In DNA form, the CDR3 reads TGTGCCAGCAGCTTAGGGGACAGGGCGTATTTT. Its protein is CASSLGDRAYF. Full variable domain (rest looked up from reference TRBV7-9 and TRBJ2-3): DTGVSQNPRHKITKRGQNVTFRCDPISEHNRLYWYRQTLGQGPEFLTYFQNEAQLEKSRLLSDRFSAERPKGSFSTLEIQRTEQGDSAMYLCASSLGDRAYFGPGTRLTVL.

The CDR3 reads CASSSPPGTSGGKSTDTQYF. In nucleotides, the CDR3 is TGTGCCAGCAGTTCCCCCCCCGGGACTAGCGGGGGGAAAAGCACAGATACGCAGTATTTT. The chain is built from TRBV12-3 or TRBV12-4 and TRBJ2-3; 15 bases match TRBD2. The CDR3 has 20 amino acids. Trimming cost V 4 bases and J 0 bases; bases outside gene matches: 11.

This clonotype has more than one count but fewer than ten. The rearrangement uses TRBV28 and TRBJ2-1, with D unresolved. Per germline, CDR1 MDHEN and CDR2 SYDVKM. This CDR3 has 15 residues. With 4 bases removed from V and 0 bases from J, the gap between germline ends came to 10 bases. This chain's CDR3 is CASSSVSSSYNEQFF. DNA of the CDR3: TGTGCCAGCAGTTCCGTCTCGAGCTCCTACAATGAGCAGTTCTTC. Drawing the rest from reference TRBV28 and TRBJ2-1, the complete variable domain is DVKVTQSSRYLVKRTGEKVFLECVQDMDHENMFWYRQDPGLGLRLIYFSYDVKMKEKGDIPEGYSVSREKKERFSLILESASTNQTSMYLCASSSVSSSYNEQFFGPGTRLTVL.

The sample holds a few counts of this clonotype. This chain connects TRBV12-3 or TRBV12-4 to TRBJ1-1; D is ambiguous. CDR3 length: 13 residues. V was trimmed by 3 bases and J by 1 base, leaving 6 bases between them. This CDR3 reads CASSFMENTEAFF. The CDR3 DNA is TGTGCCAGCAGTTTTATGGAGAACACTGAAGCTTTCTTT.

The chain links TRBV27 to TRBJ2-7, with 9 bases that match TRBD2. Germline-derived CDR1 and CDR2 are MNHEY and SMNVEV (reference sequence). Unmatched junction bases numbered 6, after V lost 4 bases and J lost 2 bases. The CDR3 sequence is 15 residues long. CDR3 sequence: CASSSPQRGAYEQYF. For the CDR3, the DNA is TGTGCCAGCAGTTCCCCCCAGCGGGGGGCCTACGAGCAGTACTTC.

The chain has TRBV5-6 and TRBJ2-1, with 12 positions matching TRBD2. Germline V gene data show CDR1 as SGHDT and CDR2 as YYEEEE. The trim removed 4 bases at V and 8 bases at J, leaving 7 bases unmatched. CDR3 size: 15 residues. The CDR3 here is CASSPGLAGLHEQFF. Here the CDR3 DNA reads TGTGCCAGCAGCCCAGGACTAGCGGGGTTGCATGAGCAGTTCTTC.

Worth noting for this clonotype: A clone one base away is much larger, so this may be a read error. The rearrangement joins TRBV11-2 to TRBJ2-3; D could derive from TRBD1 or TRBD2 (5 bases each). This CDR3 region has 14 residues. The ends were cut back, 6 bases at V and 4 bases at J, with 14 bases in the middle. The V gene's germline CDR1 is SGHAT and CDR2 FQNNGV. CDR3: CASRLGRGADTQYF. In DNA form, the CDR3 reads TGTGCCAGCAGATTGGGGCGAGGGGCAGATACGCAGTATTTT.

Many counts were recorded for this clonotype. The J gene is TRBJ1-5, the V gene TRBV28, with 10 bases matching TRBD1. The CDR3 sequence is 15 residues long. The J segment lost 7 bases and the V segment lost 10 bases, leaving 13 bases of the junction unmatched. Germline CDR1 and CDR2: MDHEN and SYDVKM. CDR3 residues: CATKAGTGVRQPQHF. CDR3 nucleotide sequence: TGTGCCACCAAAGCCGGGACAGGGGTCCGGCAGCCCCAGCATTTT.

V and J are TRBV6-5 and TRBJ2-5; D unresolved. V dropped 0 bases and J dropped 5 bases, with 7 bases sitting between them. CDR1 is MNHEY, CDR2 SVGAGI, per germline. The CDR3 is 13 amino acids. The CDR3: CASSYSMWETQYF. CDR3 DNA sequence: TGTGCCAGCAGTTACTCGATGTGGGAGACCCAGTACTTC.

This clonotype was detected ten times or more. The chain recombines TRBV28 with TRBJ1-5; D is unclear. This CDR3 is built from 14 residues. Per the germline V gene, CDR1 is MDHEN and CDR2 is SYDVKM. Trimming stripped 3 bases from V and 2 bases from J, with 8 bases between. This CDR3 reads CASSLGGGNQPQHF. DNA for the CDR3: TGTGCCAGCAGTTTGGGTGGAGGCAATCAGCCCCAGCATTTT.

This clonotype occurred a few times. The DNA is omitted, as the CDR3 cannot be located on it reliably, and the CDR3 follows TCRdb's listing. The rearrangement uses TRBV7-9 and TRBJ2-5; TRBD1, as called in the table, went unchecked against the DNA. The CDR3 is 15 amino acids long, termini counted. The germline V gene has CDR1 SEHNR and CDR2 FQNEAQ (reference sequence). CDR3 loop: CASSSPTGEILAQYF.

This clonotype was picked up a small number of times. V usage is TRBV3-1 and J usage is TRBJ2-1; D is ambiguous. The V end lost 3 bases, the J end lost 6 bases, and 18 bases lay between the germline ends. The CDR3 runs to 16 residues. The germline V gene encodes CDR1 LGHDT and CDR2 YNNKEL (reference sequence). CDR3 sequence (DNA): TGTGCCAGCAGCCAGGACCTACTACGAATACCCAATGAGCAGTTCTTC. It specifies CASSQDLLRIPNEQFF.

This chain connects TRBV27 to TRBJ2-2; a weak D match, TRBD1 (5 bases). CDR3 length equals 16 residues. V was pared by 3 bases and J by 6 bases, with 17 bases between. Germline V CDR1 and CDR2: MNHEY, SMNVEV (reference sequence). CDR3 DNA: TGTGCCAGCAGTTTTTCGACAGTTTTCGGCCCCGGGGAGCTGTTTTTT. Protein sequence: CASSFSTVFGPGELFF.

This clonotype has only a few counts. This chain joins TRBV6-2 or TRBV6-3 and TRBJ1-4; D remains unclear. V lost 0 bases and J lost 8, with 7 bases in between. Per germline, CDR1 MNHEY and CDR2 SVGEGT. This CDR3 is 13 amino acids long. The CDR3 DNA is TGTGCCAGCAGTTACTCGCCGATCGAAAAACTGTTTTTT. It specifies CASSYSPIEKLFF.

This chain joins TRBV6-2 or TRBV6-3 and TRBJ2-1, with D hard to call. The CDR3 contains 13 residues. CDR1 is MNHEY and CDR2 is SVGEGT in the germline V gene. Trimming removed 7 bases from V and 8 bases from J, with 15 bases in between. The DNA of the CDR3 is TGTGCCAGCACCCTCGGCGCCGGCGATGAGCAGTTCTTC. Its translation is CASTLGAGDEQFF.

The chain has TRBV6-5 and TRBJ2-2, with 9 bases matching TRBD1. CDR1 is MNHEY and CDR2 is SVGAGI in the germline V gene. J was trimmed by 3 bases and V by 5 bases; bases with no gene match: 10. The CDR3 has 17 residues. Here the CDR3 reads CASSTFWTGVHTGELFF. Written as DNA, the CDR3 is TGTGCCAGCAGTACTTTCTGGACAGGGGTTCACACCGGGGAGCTGTTTTTT.

The chain employs TRBV9 and TRBJ2-7, with a possible D match to TRBD2 (6 bases). V was clipped by 0 bases and J by 5 bases, with 12 bases between them. Germline lookup yields CDR1 SGDLS and CDR2 YYNGEE. The length of the CDR3 is 14 residues. DNA for the CDR3: TGTGCCAGCAGCGTAGATCGGACTACCGACGAGCAGTACTTC. Its protein is CASSVDRTTDEQYF.

CDR3 region: CASSFLDEAFF. The CDR3 DNA reads TGTGCCAGCAGTTTTCTGGATGAAGCTTTCTTT. The chain carries TRBV12-3 or TRBV12-4 and TRBJ1-1; D uncertain. Trimming left V 3 bases short and J 7 bases short, with 6 bases between. The CDR3 has 11 amino acids.

V and J are TRBV13 and TRBJ2-6; 10 nucleotides agree with TRBD2. The CDR3 has 17 amino acids. Germline V gene lookup returns CDR1 PRHDT and CDR2 FYEKMQ (reference sequence). The junction had 8 bases not matched to a gene; V was cut back by 5 bases and J by 4 bases. The CDR3 sequence is CASSQQRGGAGANVLTF. CDR3 DNA sequence: TGTGCCAGCAGCCAACAGCGGGGGGGTGCAGGGGCCAACGTCCTGACTTTC. Full variable domain (missing parts from reference TRBV13 and TRBJ2-6): AAGVIQSPRHLIKEKRETATLKCYPIPRHDTVYWYQQGPGQDPQFLISFYEKMQSDKGSIPDRFSAQQFSDYHSELNMSSLELGDSALYFCASSQQRGGAGANVLTFGAGSRLTVL.

This clonotype was found a few times. Here the CDR3 reads CASSLVAGGPSYNEQFF. The CDR3 DNA reads as TGTGCCAGCAGCTTAGTAGCGGGGGGGCCGTCCTACAATGAGCAGTTCTTC. This sequence joins TRBV7-2 and TRBJ2-1; 11 bases line up with TRBD2. The CDR3 contains 17 residues. Germline CDR1 reads SGHTA; CDR2 reads FQGNSA. The ends lost 1 base at V and 1 base at J; junction bases unmatched: 3.

Of note for this clonotype: Possible read error: a much larger clone is one base away. This rearrangement joins TRBV6-5 to TRBJ2-2, with unresolved D. The V gene lost 1 base and the J gene lost 4 bases, with 1 base spanning the gap. Germline assignment: CDR1 MNHEY and CDR2 SVGAGI. The CDR3 has 12 residues. The DNA of the CDR3 is TGTGCCAGCAGTTACTTCACCGGGGAGCTGTTTTTT. Translation: CASSYFTGELFF.

V and J are TRBV6-5 and TRBJ2-3; 7 bases fit TRBD2. In germline, CDR1 is MNHEY, CDR2 SVGAGI. The ends lost 2 bases at V and 4 bases at J; junction bases unmatched: 3. CDR3 length: 14 amino acids. The CDR3 DNA sequence: TGTGCCAGCAGTTACGTCGCGGGGGCAGATACGCAGTATTTT. Amino acids: CASSYVAGADTQYF.

This clonotype came up a few times. The chain carries TRBV10-3 and TRBJ1-6; no definite D call. Germline lookup yields CDR1 ENHRY and CDR2 SYGVKD. The CDR3 is 16 residues long. V lost 10 bases and J 10 bases, leaving 26 bases between the germline ends. DNA of the CDR3: TGTGCCACCAATCCCGGGGAAGTTGCCTCTTGGTCACCCCTCCACTTT. Its protein product is CATNPGEVASWSPLHF.

V usage is TRBV6-2 or TRBV6-3 and J usage is TRBJ2-1, with 10 bases lining up with TRBD1. J was trimmed by 6 bases and V by 4 bases; bases with no gene match: 6. This CDR3 is 15 amino acids long. Germline values: CDR1 MNHEY, CDR2 SVGEGT. This CDR3 reads CASSSGTGARNEQFF. CDR3 nucleotides: TGTGCCAGCAGTTCCGGGACAGGGGCCCGCAATGAGCAGTTCTTC.

This chain connects TRBV6-1 to TRBJ2-7; 8 bases line up with TRBD1. This CDR3 is 16 amino acids long. CDR1 and CDR2 from the germline V gene are MNHNS and SASEGT. V shed 1 base and J 2 bases; nucleotides not matched to a gene: 7. The CDR3 loop is CASSEVPTGVTYEQYF. The CDR3, as DNA: TGTGCCAGCAGTGAAGTACCGACAGGGGTGACCTACGAGCAGTACTTC.

The V gene is TRBV7-9, the J gene TRBJ2-2; D remains unclear. The CDR3 is made up of 13 amino acids. V was trimmed by 4 bases and J by 6 bases, leaving 9 bases between them. Germline lookup yields CDR1 SEHNR and CDR2 FQNEAQ (reference sequence). In DNA, the CDR3 is TGTGCCAGCAGCTCGGAATTATCCGGGGAGCTGTTTTTT. This codes for CASSSELSGELFF.

This clonotype was seen a handful of times. The rearrangement joins TRBV20-1 to TRBJ2-2, with D possibly matching TRBD1 (5 bases). The CDR3 totals 16 residues. Germline V gene data show CDR1 as DFQATT and CDR2 as SNEGSKA (reference sequence). V shed 0 bases and J shed 0 bases, with 11 bases lying between them. The DNA for the CDR3 is TGCAGTGCTAGAGATAGGGGATACGCGAACACCGGGGAGCTGTTTTTT. This translates into CSARDRGYANTGELFF.

In its sample, this clonotype was seen a few times. The V gene is TRBV9, the J gene TRBJ2-3, with unresolved D. Germline V gives CDR1 SGDLS, CDR2 YYNGEE. This CDR3 is 17 amino acids long. V lost 0 bases to trimming and J lost 0 bases, with 14 bases between them. In DNA form, the CDR3 reads TGTGCCAGCAGCGTAGCCCCGAATCGTGCTAGCACAGATACGCAGTATTTT. Translated, it gives CASSVAPNRASTDTQYF.